The 23 T cell receptor beta chains below come from one sample, sequenced in a study of Ad26.COV2.S vaccination and SARS-CoV-2 variants. Measured with immunoSEQ multiplex PCR; TCRdb has only the in-frame clones, and not every one. The sample consists of about 350,000 clones, around 89% of them appearing once. Indicated treatment: over 15 received Ad26.COV2.S at low or high dose, single or two shots; several received placebo; per-sample allocation not given. All samples were drawn on day 63, counting from the first vaccine or placebo injection. The sample here was peripheral blood, taken in a trial of Ad26.COV2.S vaccine versus placebo. The receptors stem from a person aged 18-65 years who received the Ad26.COV2.S COVID-19 vaccine or a placebo.

The rearrangement links TRBV12-5 to TRBJ1-5; no clear D gene. Trimming took 2 bases from V and 0 from J, leaving 11 bases between them. The CDR3 sequence is 16 residues long. Germline CDR1 is LGHNT and CDR2 is FRNRAP. The CDR3 loop reads CASGLLTRYSNQPQHF. The CDR3 DNA follows: TGTGCTAGTGGTTTGTTGACCCGGTATAGCAATCAGCCCCAGCATTTT. Using reference TRBV12-5 and TRBJ1-5 for the parts outside the CDR3, the full variable domain is DARVTQTPRHKVTEMGQEVTMRCQPILGHNTVFWYRQTMMQGLELLAYFRNRAPLDDSGMPKDRFSAEMPDATLATLKIQPSEPRDSAVYFCASGLLTRYSNQPQHFGDGTRLSIL.

This chain joins TRBV5-8 and TRBJ2-1; 12 nucleotides line up with TRBD2. Germline trimming cut 1 base from V and 11 bases from J; bases unmatched to any gene: 10. The V gene's germline CDR1 is SGHTS and CDR2 YDEGEE. There are 16 residues in the CDR3. CDR3 sequence reads: CASSLFSASGGGQQFF. The DNA of the CDR3 is TGTGCCAGCAGCTTGTTTTCGGCTAGCGGGGGGGGTCAGCAGTTCTTC.

The chain joins TRBV19 to TRBJ1-1; no clear D. Trimming pared 5 bases from V and 1 base from J, leaving 11 bases between. The V gene's germline CDR1 is LNHDA and CDR2 SQIVND (reference sequence). This CDR3 has 14 residues. CDR3 in amino acids: CASSLLGQNTEAFF. The CDR3 DNA sequence: TGTGCCAGTAGTTTATTGGGCCAGAACACTGAAGCTTTCTTT.

The CDR3 reads CASRLGGSGTEAFF. The CDR3 DNA reads as TGTGCCAGCAGGCTAGGGGGGAGTGGCACTGAAGCTTTCTTT. The chain links TRBV28 to TRBJ1-1, with D maybe TRBD1 (6 bases). V was shortened by 6 bases and J by 4 bases, with 15 bases between the two germline ends. Germline lookup yields CDR1 MDHEN and CDR2 SYDVKM. CDR3 length: 14 residues. Using reference TRBV28 and TRBJ1-1 for the parts outside the CDR3, the full variable domain is DVKVTQSSRYLVKRTGEKVFLECVQDMDHENMFWYRQDPGLGLRLIYFSYDVKMKEKGDIPEGYSVSREKKERFSLILESASTNQTSMYLCASRLGGSGTEAFFGQGTRLTVV.

This rearrangement joins TRBV15 to TRBJ1-4, with D hard to call. Germline assignment: CDR1 LNHNV and CDR2 YYDKDF (reference sequence). V lost 1 base and J lost 6, with 6 bases in between. The CDR3 has 13 residues. CDR3 coding DNA: TGTGCCACCAGCAGAGGGTGGGATGAAAAACTGTTTTTT. Translated: CATSRGWDEKLFF.

In its sample, this clone was seen a few times. The chain couples TRBV20-1 to TRBJ1-2, with D tentatively TRBD1 (6 bases). V was shortened by 5 bases and J by 8 bases, with 12 bases between the two germline ends. The CDR3 is 11 amino acids. CDR1 is DFQATT, CDR2 SNEGSKA, per germline (reference sequence). CDR3 sequence (DNA): TGCAGTGCTGGACAGACAGGAGGCTACACCTTC. Residues: CSAGQTGGYTF.

The chain couples TRBV5-5 to TRBJ2-3; D unresolved. The CDR3 covers 14 residues. Trimming cost V 0 bases and J 5 bases, with 10 bases left between them. Germline CDR1 SGHKS, CDR2 YYEKEE (reference sequence). For the CDR3, the DNA is TGTGCCAGCAGCTTGGTAAGAACGATAGATACGCAGTATTTT. Translating gives CASSLVRTIDTQYF.

The rearrangement uses TRBV19 and TRBJ1-2; D uncertain. V was cut by 9 bases and J by 2 bases, with 13 bases left in between. Germline V gene lookup returns CDR1 LNHDA and CDR2 SQIVND (reference sequence). The CDR3 covers 13 residues. CDR3 DNA sequence: TGTGCCAGCGAAGACCGAGGAAACTATGGCTACACCTTC. Residues: CASEDRGNYGYTF.

This chain joins TRBV12-3 or TRBV12-4 and TRBJ1-1, with 11 bases identical to TRBD1. The CDR3 has 13 amino acids. V was clipped by 5 bases and J by 11 bases; unmatched bases: 7. The CDR3 nucleotides read TGTGCCAGCAGTCAGGACAGGGGGCAGCGGGCTTTCTTT. Encoded protein: CASSQDRGQRAFF.

The sample holds one count of this clone. V usage is TRBV12-3 or TRBV12-4 and J usage is TRBJ2-1; a possible D gene is TRBD2 (6 bases). Trimming shortened V by 5 bases and J by 7 bases, and 12 bases separated the two germline ends. The CDR3 runs 13 residues. CDR3 nucleotide sequence: TGTGCCAGCAGTACCGGGGGAGAGAATGAGCAGTTCTTC. It translates to CASSTGGENEQFF.

A single count supports this clone. CDR3 region: CASSQGQGQEAFF. The CDR3 bases are TGTGCCAGCAGCCAAGGACAGGGGCAAGAAGCTTTCTTT. The chain employs TRBV11-3 and TRBJ1-1, with 9 bases aligning to TRBD1. Trimming removed 5 bases from V and 8 bases from J; junction bases left unmatched: 6. Germline V gives CDR1 SGHNT, CDR2 YENEEA. This CDR3 has 13 residues.

The V gene is TRBV28, the J gene TRBJ2-1; a weak D match, TRBD2 (6 bases). V lost 3 bases and J 0 bases, leaving 9 bases between the germline ends. The CDR3 covers 15 residues. Per germline, CDR1 MDHEN and CDR2 SYDVKM. The CDR3 DNA reads as TGTGCCAGCAGTTTCATCGGGAGCTCCTACAATGAGCAGTTCTTC. It specifies CASSFIGSSYNEQFF.

V usage is TRBV28 and J usage is TRBJ2-5; no clear D. From germline, CDR1 is MDHEN and CDR2 SYDVKM. The CDR3 sequence is 13 residues long. Trimming left V 3 bases short and J 2 bases short, with 7 bases between. The CDR3: CASSFRGQETQYF. The CDR3 DNA reads TGTGCCAGCAGTTTCCGAGGACAAGAGACCCAGTACTTC.

V gene TRBV29-1 combines with J gene TRBJ2-3; no firm D call. V gave up 2 bases and J gave up 6 bases, with 3 bases separating them. The germline gives CDR1 SQVTM, CDR2 ANQGSEA. There are 10 residues in the CDR3. The CDR3 loop is CSVESDTQYF. The CDR3 DNA reads as TGCAGCGTTGAATCTGATACGCAGTATTTT.

With regard to this clone: This CDR3 is also generated by other DNA sequences in the sample. CDR3 in amino acids: CSASRGNTEAFF. Written as DNA, the CDR3 is TGCAGTGCTAGTAGGGGGAACACTGAAGCTTTCTTT. The chain recombines TRBV20-1 with TRBJ1-1, with D perhaps matching TRBD1 (5 bases). CDR1 is DFQATT, CDR2 SNEGSKA, per germline (reference sequence). There are 12 residues in the CDR3. V was shortened by 3 bases and J by 1 base, with 6 bases between the two germline ends.

In DNA, the CDR3 is TGTGCCACCAGCCCTGGGGCAAGATCGGGCAATCAGCCCCAGCATTTT. This sequence encodes CATSPGARSGNQPQHF. J is TRBJ1-5 and V is TRBV15; maybe TRBD1 (5 bases). CDR1 and CDR2 from the germline V gene are LNHNV and YYDKDF (reference sequence). The CDR3 covers 16 residues. V gave up 5 bases and J gave up 2 bases, with 16 bases separating them.

This chain uses TRBV6-1 with TRBJ2-7; no firm D call. V was shortened by 0 bases and J by 3 bases, with 6 bases between the two germline ends. Germline values: CDR1 MNHNS, CDR2 SASEGT. This CDR3 has 13 amino acids. CDR3 residues: CASSEASYYEQYF. The CDR3 DNA is TGTGCCAGCAGTGAAGCGTCATACTACGAGCAGTACTTC.

The chain combines TRBV11-2 with TRBJ2-3, with D maybe TRBD1 (5 bases). This CDR3 has 15 residues. Germline V gene lookup returns CDR1 SGHAT and CDR2 FQNNGV. V was shortened by 5 bases and J by 4 bases, with 16 bases between the two germline ends. CDR3 sequence (DNA): TGTGCCAGCAGCCCAAACGTCGTCAGGGCAGATACGCAGTATTTT. Its protein is CASSPNVVRADTQYF.

The chain recombines TRBV19 with TRBJ1-1; D is perhaps TRBD1 (6 bases). The CDR3 length is 16 residues. CDR1 LNHDA and CDR2 SQIVND come from the germline V gene (reference sequence). The germline V and J ends were trimmed by 4 bases and 6 bases, with 21 bases remaining between them. This CDR3 reads CASSTGVGGSDPEAFF. The DNA for the CDR3 is TGTGCCAGTAGTACCGGAGTAGGGGGTTCGGACCCTGAAGCTTTCTTT.

The chain recombines TRBV24-1 with TRBJ2-1; 12 bases agree with TRBD2. CDR3 length: 16 residues. Trimming at V came to 2 bases and at J to 4 bases, leaving 2 bases not matched to a gene. Germline-derived CDR1 and CDR2 are KGHDR and SFDVKD. As DNA, the CDR3 is TGTGCCACCAGTGATTACACTAGCGGGAGGTACAATGAGCAGTTCTTC. It translates to CATSDYTSGRYNEQFF.

The gene calls are TRBV7-2 and TRBJ2-7; a weak D match, TRBD1 (6 bases). Germline V gene sequence: CDR1 SGHTA, CDR2 FQGNSA. Trimming pared 6 bases from V and 3 bases from J, leaving 15 bases between. The CDR3 runs 14 residues. The CDR3 DNA sequence: TGTGCCAGCAGTCCTTTCGACAGGTTCTACGAGCAGTACTTC. Translating gives CASSPFDRFYEQYF. Drawing the rest from reference TRBV7-2 and TRBJ2-7, the complete variable domain is GAGVSQSPSNKVTEKGKDVELRCDPISGHTALYWYRQSLGQGLEFLIYFQGNSAPDKSGLPSDRFSAERTGGSVSTLTIQRTQQEDSAVYLCASSPFDRFYEQYFGPGTRLTVT.

The chain employs TRBV6-2 or TRBV6-3 and TRBJ1-1; D is possibly TRBD1 (5 bases). Trimming removed 4 bases at V and 1 base at J, with 10 bases between. The CDR3 sequence is 14 residues long. Germline V lookup: CDR1 MNHEY, CDR2 SVGEGT. The CDR3 sequence is CASSFGGKNTEAFF. The CDR3 DNA reads TGTGCCAGCAGTTTTGGGGGGAAGAACACTGAAGCTTTCTTT.

About this clone: The identical CDR3 is also encoded by other nucleotide sequences in the sample. This chain joins TRBV27 and TRBJ1-6, with D unclear. CDR3 length equals 13 residues. The ends were cut back, 3 bases at V and 7 bases at J, with 7 bases in the middle. The germline gives CDR1 MNHEY, CDR2 SMNVEV (reference sequence). The CDR3 loop reads CASSLGGNSPLHF. The DNA for the CDR3 is TGTGCCAGCAGTTTGGGTGGAAATTCACCCCTCCACTTT.